Listed below are T cell receptor beta chains from one sample, sequenced in a study of Graves' ophthalmopathy and Graves' hyperthyroidism. MiXCR was run by TCRdb on the multiplex PCR reads, yielding one entry per CDR3 protein. This table has 200,000 to 250,000 distinct CDR3 sequences, about a fifth appearing once. Sequenced material: peripheral blood. Receptor source: a woman aged 45-60 years with Graves' ophthalmopathy. CDR3s include the opening cysteine and the closing phenylalanine or tryptophan. Each record gives: V gene, D gene, J gene, clone size, CDR3 protein, CDR3 DNA. The D gene is left open where the match is weak. Size is stated for part of the rows, as once, few or many counts, or as a class when the clone is expanded.

>TRBV30|TRBD1|TRBJ1-1|NA
CASLTGPANTEAFF
TGTGCCTCCTTGACAGGGCCAGCGAACACTGAAGCTTTCTTT
>TRBV19|TRBD1|TRBJ2-4|many
CASSPGQGAIQYF
TGTGCCAGTAGTCCCGGTCAGGGGGCCATTCAGTACTTC
>TRBV27|NA|TRBJ1-1|many
CASSPHTMNTEAFF
TGTGCCAGCAGCCCCCACACCATGAACACTGAAGCTTTCTTT
>TRBV13|TRBD2|TRBJ2-3|NA
CAGSLSSGLIDTQYF
TGTGCCGGCAGCTTATCTAGCGGCCTCATAGATACGCAGTATTTT
>TRBV6-5|NA|TRBJ2-7|many
CASSTRTDEYF
TGTGCCAGCAGTACTCGGACCGACGAATACTTC
>TRBV2|NA|TRBJ1-5|many
CASSGGGNQPQHF
TGTGCCAGCAGTGGGGGGGGCAATCAGCCCCAGCATTTT
>TRBV12-3/TRBV12-4|NA|TRBJ1-2|NA
CASSQPPWGRGYTF
TGTGCCAGCAGTCAACCCCCTTGGGGGCGAGGCTACACCTTC
>TRBV28|NA|TRBJ1-5|NA
CASSFPPPGYQPQHF
TGTGCCAGCAGTTTCCCTCCCCCAGGGTATCAGCCCCAGCATTTT
>TRBV28|NA|TRBJ2-2|many
CASRISRVAGELFF
TGTGCCAGCAGGATTTCTAGGGTTGCCGGGGAGCTGTTTTTT
>TRBV20-1|NA|TRBJ2-5|many
CSASGGRETQYF
TGCAGTGCTAGCGGCGGACGTGAGACCCAGTACTTC
>TRBV19|TRBD1|TRBJ2-4|NA
CASSISPGQRNIQCF
TGTGCCAGTAGTATTTCTCCGGGACAGCGTAACATTCAGTGCTTC
>TRBV6-1|NA|TRBJ1-6|many
CASSESRDSYNSPLHF
TGTGCCAGCAGTGAAAGTCGGGACTCCTATAATTCACCCCTCCACTTT
>TRBV27|TRBD1|TRBJ1-2|few
CASSPGTGSNYGYTF
TGTGCCAGCAGTCCGGGGACAGGGAGTAACTATGGCTACACCTTC
>TRBV27|NA|TRBJ2-5|few
CASSFFGETQYF
TGTGCCAGCAGTTTTTTCGGAGAGACCCAGTACTTC
>TRBV6-2/TRBV6-3|TRBD1|TRBJ2-6|NA
CASSNRQGDPSGANVLTF
TGTGCCAGCAGTAATAGACAGGGAGACCCCTCTGGGGCCAACGTCCTGACTTTC
>TRBV27|TRBD1|TRBJ2-7|many
CASRPGQPSYEQYF
TGTGCCAGCAGACCGGGACAGCCTTCCTACGAGCAGTACTTC
>TRBV19|TRBD1|TRBJ1-6|many
CASIESGTVGISPLHF
TGTGCCAGCATAGAATCCGGGACAGTAGGAATCTCACCCCTCCACTTT
>TRBV20-1|TRBD1|TRBJ2-7|many
CSASGTAYEQYF
TGCAGTGCCTCCGGGACAGCCTACGAGCAGTACTTC
>TRBV20-1|TRBD2|TRBJ2-3|many
CSARRLAGGTADTQYF
TGCAGTGCTAGACGACTAGCGGGAGGCACCGCAGATACGCAGTATTTT
>TRBV27|TRBD1|TRBJ2-5|few
CASSLQGAGETQYF
TGTGCCAGCAGCCTACAGGGGGCCGGGGAGACCCAGTACTTC
>TRBV29-1|NA|TRBJ2-5|many
CSVAILGTQYF
TGCAGCGTAGCAATTCTTGGGACCCAGTACTTC
>TRBV7-3|TRBD2|TRBJ2-7|many
CASSRGGDYEQYF
TGTGCCAGCAGCCGGGGGGGGGATTACGAGCAGTACTTC
>TRBV7-9|TRBD1|TRBJ2-5|NA
CASSWQGQGETQYF
TGTGCCAGCAGTTGGCAAGGACAGGGGGAGACCCAGTACTTC
>TRBV27|TRBD2|TRBJ2-7|many
CASGRESYEQYF
TGTGCCAGCGGGCGGGAGTCCTACGAGCAGTACTTC
>TRBV29-1|NA|TRBJ2-7|many
CSVDSGINEQYF
TGCAGCGTTGATTCGGGTATCAACGAGCAGTACTTC
>TRBV29-1|NA|TRBJ2-2|few
CSGQIRIDTGELFF
TGCAGCGGTCAGATTCGGATAGACACCGGGGAGCTGTTTTTT
>TRBV19|NA|TRBJ2-7|many
CASSMASGGYEQYF
TGTGCCAGTAGTATGGCGTCCGGGGGCTACGAGCAGTACTTC
>TRBV28|NA|TRBJ1-6|NA
CASSLEQGANSPLHF
TGTGCCAGCAGTTTGGAACAGGGCGCTAATTCACCCCTCCACTTT
>TRBV20-1|TRBD1|TRBJ2-4|many
CSARGGQGINIQYF
TGCAGTGCTAGAGGGGGACAGGGAATAAACATTCAGTACTTC
>TRBV3-1|NA|TRBJ2-7|many
CASSQSPLGYEQYF
TGTGCCAGCAGCCAAAGCCCACTTGGCTACGAGCAGTACTTC
>TRBV10-1|NA|TRBJ1-1|NA
CASSESGDTEALF
TGCGCCAGCAGTGAGTCGGGAGATACTGAAGCTCTCTTT
>TRBV27|TRBD1|TRBJ2-5|few
CASSQDRGYETQYF
TGTGCCAGCAGTCAAGACAGGGGCTATGAGACCCAGTACTTC
>TRBV10-3|NA|TRBJ1-2|many
CATRPGRLGENYGYTF
TGTGCCACCAGACCGGGCAGGCTAGGAGAGAACTATGGCTACACCTTC
>TRBV6-1|TRBD2|TRBJ2-7|many
CASSVLAGASDEQYF
TGTGCCAGCAGTGTGCTAGCGGGAGCCAGCGACGAGCAGTACTTC
>TRBV18|NA|TRBJ1-1|few
CASSPQRTEAFF
TGTGCCAGCTCACCCCAGAGGACTGAAGCTTTCTTT
>TRBV2|NA|TRBJ1-2|many
CASSEQGVGGYTF
TGTGCCAGCAGCGAACAGGGAGTTGGGGGCTACACCTTC
>TRBV7-2|NA|TRBJ2-7|many
CASSLVQWGDFSYEQYF
TGTGCCAGCAGCTTAGTGCAATGGGGGGACTTCTCCTACGAGCAGTACTTC
>TRBV12-3/TRBV12-4|TRBD2|TRBJ2-2|many
CASRPYSGSLTGKLFF
TGTGCCAGCAGGCCATATAGCGGGAGTCTTACCGGGAAGCTGTTTTTT
>TRBV7-3|NA|TRBJ2-7|many
CASSLTDPSSYEQYF
TGTGCCAGCAGCTTAACGGACCCGAGCTCCTACGAGCAGTACTTC
>TRBV20-1|TRBD1|TRBJ1-1|many
CSARGTGEAFF
TGCAGTGCTAGAGGGACAGGTGAAGCTTTCTTT
>TRBV5-1|TRBD1|TRBJ1-1|many
CASSQRTGGTEAFF
TGCGCCAGCAGCCAAAGGACAGGGGGCACTGAAGCTTTCTTT
>TRBV6-2/TRBV6-3|NA|TRBJ2-2|NA
CASSYGIGELFF
TGTGCCAGCAGTTACGGGATCGGGGAGCTGTTTTTT
>TRBV6-1|NA|TRBJ2-7|many
CAISGTKTYEQYF
TGTGCCATCTCCGGGACCAAAACCTACGAGCAGTACTTC
>TRBV6-1|TRBD1|TRBJ1-5|many
CASTSGTGANQPQHF
TGTGCCAGCACCTCCGGGACAGGGGCTAATCAGCCCCAGCATTTT
>TRBV27|NA|TRBJ1-2|few
CASSPLLGAGGPHNYGYTF
TGTGCCAGCAGTCCGCTTTTGGGGGCGGGAGGACCGCATAACTATGGCTACACCTTC
>TRBV11-1|TRBD2|TRBJ2-1|many
CASSLTSGSHNEQFF
TGTGCCAGCAGCTTAACTAGCGGGAGTCACAATGAGCAGTTCTTC
>TRBV28|NA|TRBJ1-2|many
CASSLPNPTGYTF
TGTGCCAGCAGTTTACCCAATCCGACTGGCTACACCTTC
>TRBV30|NA|TRBJ1-1|many
CAWTPSMNTEAFF
TGTGCCTGGACACCCAGCATGAACACTGAAGCTTTCTTT
>TRBV6-1|TRBD1|TRBJ2-7|few
CASRPTGGHEQCF
TGTGCCAGCAGACCAACAGGGGGCCACGAGCAGTGCTTC
>TRBV27|NA|TRBJ2-7|NA
CASSPRYGTGGHEQYF
TGTGCCAGCAGCCCACGATACGGGACTGGCGGCCACGAGCAGTACTTC
>TRBV2|NA|TRBJ2-2|NA
CASSPVTRGTGELFF
TGTGCCAGCTCACCCGTGACTAGGGGCACCGGGGAGCTGTTTTTT
>TRBV27|NA|TRBJ2-7|many
CASSLSRGFSYEQYF
TGTGCCAGCAGTTTATCGAGAGGCTTCTCCTACGAGCAGTACTTC
>TRBV11-1|NA|TRBJ2-3|many
CASSLLGTDTQYF
TGTGCCAGCAGCTTATTGGGCACAGATACGCAGTATTTT